Presented here are 32 T cell receptor beta chains from one specimen sequenced in a study of identical twins listed by TCRdb under 2016. Library creation used 5' RACE. Sequencing used an Illumina HiSeq 2000. TCRdb passed the public sequencing reads through fastp at Q25 and MiXCR, retaining productive beta sequences. Rows are combined by CDR3 protein, so each entry shows the most common genes and DNA. The sample table records 250,000 or so distinct CDR3 sequences; about 7% of these occur just once. The top ten hold 3.6% of the sample. The data were also submitted as part of a second study, on yellow fever vaccine responses in identical twins.

Material for sequencing was memory (CD45RO+) T cells sorted from blood. Read against the paper, the sample's cell subset or site label means: CD45RO+ enriched T cells. These receptor sequences come from a woman aged 18 to 35 in good health.

This CDR3 is CASSTPTGTYEQYF. The DNA of the CDR3 is TGTGCCAGCAGTACCCCGACAGGGACCTACGAGCAGTACTTC. The J gene is TRBJ2-7, the V gene TRBV28, with 7 bases identical to TRBD1. CDR3 length: 14 amino acids. J lost 2 bases, V lost 5 bases, and 6 bases had no gene match. Germline CDR1 and CDR2: MDHEN and SYDVKM. The whole variable domain, filled in from reference TRBV28 and TRBJ2-7, reads DVKVTQSSRYLVKRTGEKVFLECVQDMDHENMFWYRQDPGLGLRLIYFSYDVKMKEKGDIPEGYSVSREKKERFSLILESASTNQTSMYLCASSTPTGTYEQYFGPGTRLTVT.

This clonotype was found many times. The chain links TRBV20-1 to TRBJ1-1; D is uncertain. Trimming took 7 bases from V and 2 from J, leaving 11 bases between them. From germline, CDR1 is DFQATT and CDR2 SNEGSKA (reference sequence). CDR3 length: 12 residues. The CDR3 loop is CSVVGYNTEAFF. As DNA, the CDR3 is TGCAGTGTTGTAGGGTACAACACTGAAGCTTTCTTT.

This clonotype was picked up a small number of times. This rearrangement joins TRBV6-1 to TRBJ1-2; D gene ambiguous. Trimming removed 5 bases from V and 4 bases from J, with 14 bases in between. CDR3 length equals 14 residues. CDR1 is MNHNS and CDR2 is SASEGT in the germline V gene. This CDR3 reads CASSSARGGYGYTF. For the CDR3, the DNA is TGTGCCAGCAGTAGCGCCCGGGGAGGCTATGGCTACACCTTC.

This clonotype was counted between two and nine times. This sequence joins TRBV3-1 and TRBJ2-1; 10 bases agree with TRBD2. The CDR3 is made up of 14 amino acids. Looked up from germline, CDR1 is LGHDT and CDR2 is YNNKEL (reference sequence). V lost 5 bases and J lost 7; bases outside the gene matches: 5. CDR3 protein: CASSFTSGNNEQFF. DNA for the CDR3: TGTGCCAGCAGCTTTACTAGCGGGAATAATGAGCAGTTCTTC.

V usage is TRBV20-1 and J usage is TRBJ2-4; D perhaps matches TRBD2 (6 bases). V was shortened by 0 bases and J by 3 bases, with 21 bases between the two germline ends. CDR1 and CDR2 (germline): DFQATT, SNEGSKA (reference sequence). The length of the CDR3 is 18 residues. CDR3 bases: TGCAGTGCTAGAGATTCCCGGGACTGGCTCCGTGACAAAAACATTCAGTACTTC. Encoded protein: CSARDSRDWLRDKNIQYF.

In this sample, this clonotype turned up a few times. The V gene is TRBV4-2, the J gene TRBJ2-1; a possible D gene is TRBD2 (5 bases). Trimming shortened V by 1 base and J by 9 bases, and 10 bases separated the two germline ends. Germline V CDR1 and CDR2: LGHNA, YNFKEQ. The CDR3 runs to 13 residues. CDR3 in amino acids: CASSQVIGSEQFF. In nucleotides, the CDR3 is TGTGCCAGCAGCCAAGTTATAGGGAGTGAGCAGTTCTTC.

This clonotype was counted ten times or more. The chain couples TRBV4-1 to TRBJ1-5, with D tentatively TRBD1 (5 bases). Germline CDR1 MGHRA, CDR2 YSYEKL. The CDR3 length is 14 residues. The V end lost 2 bases, the J end lost 6 bases, and 11 bases lay between the germline ends. In DNA form, the CDR3 reads TGCGCCAGCAGCCAAATAGGGACGGGTCAGCCCCAGCATTTT. It specifies CASSQIGTGQPQHF.

This clonotype was seen many times. The gene calls are TRBV24-1 and TRBJ1-5, with D unresolved. Between the trimmed V and J ends, which lost 6 bases and 2 bases, there was a span of 10 bases. The CDR3 runs to 14 residues. Germline V gene lookup returns CDR1 KGHDR and CDR2 SFDVKD. In nucleotides, the CDR3 is TGTGCCACCAGTCCCCAAGAAGGCAATCAGCCCCAGCATTTT. Translating it yields CATSPQEGNQPQHF.

This clonotype was counted a few times. V gene TRBV7-7 combines with J gene TRBJ2-1, with D perhaps matching TRBD1 (5 bases). This CDR3 is 13 amino acids long. V gave up 6 bases and J gave up 7 bases, with 13 bases separating them. Germline V gene sequence: CDR1 SSHAT, CDR2 FNYEAQ (reference sequence). Here the CDR3 reads CASSLQGPNEQFF. The CDR3 DNA reads as TGTGCCAGCAGTCTCCAGGGTCCAAATGAGCAGTTCTTC.

DNA for the CDR3: TGTGCCAGCAGCTTCGACAGGACTCAGGGCACTGAAGCTTTCTTT. Its protein product is CASSFDRTQGTEAFF. This chain connects TRBV7-9 to TRBJ1-1; D is possibly TRBD1 (6 bases). This CDR3 has 15 amino acids. Germline V gives CDR1 SEHNR, CDR2 FQNEAQ (reference sequence). V was pared by 3 bases and J by 4 bases, with 15 bases between.

This clonotype was picked up a small number of times. The chain combines TRBV2 with TRBJ2-3; no definite D call. This CDR3 has 12 residues. Germline V gene lookup returns CDR1 SNHLY and CDR2 FYNNEI. With 8 bases removed from V and 6 bases from J, the gap between germline ends came to 12 bases. The CDR3 loop is CASGWLEDTQYF. The CDR3 nucleotides are TGTGCCAGCGGCTGGTTGGAGGATACGCAGTATTTT.

This chain uses TRBV5-1 with TRBJ2-1; D may match TRBD1 or TRBD2 (5 bases each). The CDR3 spans 13 residues. V was cut by 0 bases and J by 13 bases, with 14 bases left in between. Germline CDR1 is SGHRS and CDR2 is YFSETQ. CDR3 DNA sequence: TGCGCCAGCAGCTTGGCAAGTTCGGGGACCCAGTTCTTC. Translation gives CASSLASSGTQFF.

The chain joins TRBV27 to TRBJ2-5; D is unresolved. V dropped 3 bases and J dropped 4 bases, with 12 bases sitting between them. This CDR3 has 14 residues. Germline V gene data show CDR1 as MNHEY and CDR2 as SMNVEV (reference sequence). The CDR3 bases are TGTGCCAGCAGTTTCGGTGTCAGAGGAGAGACCCAGTACTTC. Translating gives CASSFGVRGETQYF.

This clonotype was observed many times. The chain combines TRBV7-3 with TRBJ1-1; the D is unclear. Trimming pared 2 bases from V and 3 bases from J, leaving 7 bases between. The CDR3 consists of 13 residues. Germline CDR1 is SGHTA and CDR2 is FQGTGA. For the CDR3, the DNA is TGTGCCAGCAGCTTAGGCGTGGACACTGAAGCTTTCTTT. Encoded protein: CASSLGVDTEAFF.

This clonotype was found a few times. V is TRBV28 and J is TRBJ2-5; possible D gene TRBD1, 6 bases. Between the trimmed V and J ends, which lost 7 bases and 4 bases, there was a span of 13 bases. This CDR3 has 13 residues. Germline CDR1 reads MDHEN; CDR2 reads SYDVKM. CDR3 DNA sequence: TGTGCCAGCAATGCCAGGGGAGTAGAGACCCAGTACTTC. Translation: CASNARGVETQYF.

This clonotype showed up many times. CDR3 bases: TGTGCCAGCAGCCAAGGAGCCGGACGGACGTTTGAGGCCAAAAACATTCAGTACTTC. It codes for CASSQGAGRTFEAKNIQYF. The genes are TRBV28 and TRBJ2-4; no clear D gene. This CDR3 comprises 19 residues. Germline lookup yields CDR1 MDHEN and CDR2 SYDVKM. Trimming shortened V by 6 bases and J by 1 base, and 25 bases separated the two germline ends.

This clonotype was recorded at least ten times. Relative to the germline gene, one junction end is altered; a read error may explain this. J is TRBJ2-3 and V is TRBV19, with 7 bases aligning to TRBD2. CDR1 and CDR2 from the germline V gene are LNHDA and SQIVND (reference sequence). The CDR3 has 14 amino acids. The CDR3 region is CASSTQGGTDTQYF. CDR3 nucleotide sequence: TGTGCCAGCAGTACCCAGGGAGGGACAGATACGCAGTATTTT. The whole variable domain, remainder taken from reference TRBV19 and TRBJ2-3, is DGGITQSPKYLFRKEGQNVTLSCEQNLNHDAMYWYRQDPGQGLRLIYYSQIVNDFQKGDIAEGYSVSREKKESFPLTVTSAQKNPTAFYLCASSTQGGTDTQYFGPGTRLTVL.

This clonotype came up many times. The CDR3 reads CATRGLDTGELFF. The CDR3 nucleotides are TGTGCCACAAGGGGGCTTGACACCGGGGAGCTGTTTTTT. The chain combines TRBV2 with TRBJ2-2, with 7 bases that match TRBD1. CDR1 is SNHLY, CDR2 FYNNEI, per germline. There are 13 residues in the CDR3. V was pared by 10 bases and J by 3 bases, with 5 bases of the junction left unmatched. Combining the CDR3 with reference TRBV2 and TRBJ2-2 gives the whole variable domain EPEVTQTPSHQVTQMGQEVILRCVPISNHLYFYWYRQILGQKVEFLVSFYNNEISEKSEIFDDQFSVERPDGSNFTLKIRSTKLEDSAMYFCATRGLDTGELFFGEGSRLTVL.

The chain recombines TRBV20-1 with TRBJ2-5, with D tentatively TRBD1 (5 bases). V lost 7 bases and J lost 1, with 7 bases in between. The CDR3 extends over 11 amino acids. Germline lookup yields CDR1 DFQATT and CDR2 SNEGSKA (reference sequence). DNA of the CDR3: TGCAGTGGACAGCGCCAAGAGACCCAGTACTTC. Encoded protein: CSGQRQETQYF.

The J gene is TRBJ2-7, the V gene TRBV7-9; D is perhaps TRBD1 (6 bases). V lost 3 bases and J 2 bases, leaving 14 bases between the germline ends. The CDR3 extends over 15 amino acids. Germline assignment: CDR1 SEHNR and CDR2 FQNEAQ (reference sequence). In nucleotides, the CDR3 is TGTGCCAGCAGCTTGGTAAGACAGGACCCCTACGAGCAGTACTTC. Amino acid sequence: CASSLVRQDPYEQYF.

The sample holds many counts of this clonotype. The chain links TRBV12-3 or TRBV12-4 to TRBJ2-3, with 10 nucleotides matching TRBD2. Trimming removed 5 bases from V and 4 bases from J; junction bases left unmatched: 6. The CDR3 sequence is 15 residues long. CDR3 coding DNA: TGTGCCAGCAGTGGTTCTAGCGGGAGTGCAGATACGCAGTATTTT. It encodes CASSGSSGSADTQYF.

The sample holds many counts of this clonotype. This rearrangement joins TRBV5-1 to TRBJ2-2; the D gene is possibly TRBD1 (6 bases). Trimming stripped 4 bases from V and 0 bases from J, with 10 bases between. Germline V gene data show CDR1 as SGHRS and CDR2 as YFSETQ. The CDR3 length is 15 residues. CDR3 coding DNA: TGCGCCAGCAGCAACGACAGGCCGAACACCGGGGAGCTGTTTTTT. Protein sequence: CASSNDRPNTGELFF.

CDR3 nucleotide sequence: TGCAGCGCAAGTGGGACTAGCGGACAAGAGACCCAGTACTTC. This codes for CSASGTSGQETQYF. The V gene is TRBV29-1, the J gene TRBJ2-5, with 11 bases that match TRBD2. Germline trimming cut 7 bases from V and 2 bases from J; bases unmatched to any gene: 6. Germline V gene sequence: CDR1 SQVTM, CDR2 ANQGSEA. CDR3 length: 14 amino acids.

The chain combines TRBV24-1 with TRBJ1-6; possibly TRBD1 for D (6 bases). In germline, CDR1 is KGHDR, CDR2 SFDVKD. The V and J ends lost 2 bases and 7 bases respectively, with 11 bases between them. The CDR3 runs 15 residues. The CDR3 loop is CATSDSGTLNSPLHF. In DNA form, the CDR3 reads TGTGCCACCAGTGATTCCGGGACACTAAATTCACCCCTCCACTTT.

This clonotype turned up a few times. The chain couples TRBV4-1 to TRBJ2-4; the match to TRBD2 covers 7 bases. With 1 base clipped from V and 0 bases from J, the junction kept 15 bases outside the gene matches. CDR3 length: 20 amino acids. Germline V gene sequence: CDR1 MGHRA, CDR2 YSYEKL. The CDR3 here is CASSQAGAGETALAKNIQYF. The DNA for the CDR3 is TGCGCCAGCAGCCAAGCTGGTGCGGGGGAAACCGCCCTAGCCAAAAACATTCAGTACTTC.

V gene TRBV7-8 combines with J gene TRBJ2-7; D unresolved. Germline V gene sequence: CDR1 SGHVS, CDR2 FQNEAQ. With 6 bases removed from V and 6 bases from J, the gap between germline ends came to 24 bases. This CDR3 region has 16 residues. The CDR3 protein is CASSTRRTPGPGEQYF. The CDR3 DNA reads TGTGCCAGCAGTACCCGCAGGACCCCCGGCCCAGGCGAGCAGTACTTC. Variable domain in full (rest from reference TRBV7-8 and TRBJ2-7): GAGVSQSPRYKVAKRGQDVALRCDPISGHVSLFWYQQALGQGPEFLTYFQNEAQLDKSGLPSDRFFAERPEGSVSTLKIQRTQQEDSAVYLCASSTRRTPGPGEQYFGPGTRLTVT.

This clonotype was seen more than once but under ten times. This sequence joins TRBV15 and TRBJ2-1; D remains ambiguous. The CDR3 is 15 amino acids. The germline gives CDR1 LNHNV, CDR2 YYDKDF (reference sequence). V was clipped by 1 base and J by 6 bases, with 13 bases between them. As DNA, the CDR3 is TGTGCCACCAGCAGAGCCGCCACTGCGGTCAATGAGCAGTTCTTC. It encodes CATSRAATAVNEQFF. Looking up the rest from reference TRBV15 and TRBJ2-1 gives the full variable domain: DAMVIQNPRYQVTQFGKPVTLSCSQTLNHNVMYWYQQKSSQAPKLLFHYYDKDFNNEADTPDNFQSRRPNTSFCFLDIRSPGLGDTAMYLCATSRAATAVNEQFFGPGTRLTVL.

This clonotype was counted between two and nine times. The V gene is TRBV14, the J gene TRBJ1-2, with a weak D call TRBD1 (5 bases). CDR3 length equals 16 residues. Germline loops: CDR1 SGHDN, CDR2 FVKESK. V lost 1 base, J lost 3 bases, and 15 bases lay in between. This CDR3 is CASSQVGQGRDYGYTF. The CDR3 coding sequence is TGTGCCAGCAGCCAAGTGGGGCAGGGAAGAGACTATGGCTACACCTTC.

The chain links TRBV20-1 to TRBJ2-1; D remains unclear. The CDR3 has 15 residues. Germline V gives CDR1 DFQATT, CDR2 SNEGSKA (reference sequence). Trimming stripped 2 bases from V and 1 base from J, with 12 bases between. CDR3 coding DNA: TGCAGTGCTAGACCACCTAGGGTGTCCTACAATGAGCAGTTCTTC. Its translation: CSARPPRVSYNEQFF.

This clonotype was seen a handful of times. CDR3 coding DNA: TGTGCCAGCAGTTCTCGGACTAGCGGGAGGTACCAAGAGACCCAGTACTTC. Translation: CASSSRTSGRYQETQYF. The rearrangement joins TRBV6-5 to TRBJ2-5; 14 nucleotides agree with TRBD2. After removal of 4 bases from V and 0 bases from J, the junction contained 4 bases not matched to a gene. There are 17 residues in the CDR3. Per the germline V gene, CDR1 is MNHEY and CDR2 is SVGAGI.

This clonotype was picked up a small number of times. V usage is TRBV11-2 and J usage is TRBJ2-7, with 8 nucleotides matching TRBD2. After removal of 5 bases from V and 3 bases from J, the junction contained 6 bases not matched to a gene. Germline lookup yields CDR1 SGHAT and CDR2 FQNNGV. This CDR3 is 14 amino acids long. As DNA, the CDR3 is TGTGCCAGCAGCCTCGGGGGGGCCTTCTACGAGCAGTACGTC. Translating gives CASSLGGAFYEQYV.

In its sample, this clonotype was seen many times. The CDR3 region has the DNA TGTGCCAGCACCCCCGGACTAGCGGGATTGTACACCGGGGAGCTGTTTTTT. The encoded protein is CASTPGLAGLYTGELFF. The chain carries TRBV2 and TRBJ2-2; 12 positions match TRBD2. There are 17 residues in the CDR3. Germline loops: CDR1 SNHLY, CDR2 FYNNEI. V dropped 7 bases and J dropped 3; count of bases not matched to a gene: 9.